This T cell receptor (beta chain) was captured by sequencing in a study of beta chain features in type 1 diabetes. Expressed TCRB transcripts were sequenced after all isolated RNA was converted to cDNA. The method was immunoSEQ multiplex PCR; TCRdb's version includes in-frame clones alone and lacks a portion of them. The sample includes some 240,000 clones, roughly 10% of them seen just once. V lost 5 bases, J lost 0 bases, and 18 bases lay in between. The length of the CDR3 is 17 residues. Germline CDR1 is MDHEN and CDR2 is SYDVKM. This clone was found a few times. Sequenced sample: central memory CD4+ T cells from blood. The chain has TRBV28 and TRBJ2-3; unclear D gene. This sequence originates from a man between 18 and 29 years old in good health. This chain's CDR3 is CASSPLGTDVSTDTQYF. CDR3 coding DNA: TGTGCCAGCAGTCCCCTGGGTACGGATGTTAGCACAGATACGCAGTATTTT.